The 8 T cell receptor beta chains presented below share a single source sample, sequenced in a study of cytomegalovirus exposure and HLA in healthy donors. PCR primers comprised 60 Vbeta and 13 Jbeta primers. Using immunoSEQ multiplex PCR, the repertoire was profiled, and TCRdb retains in-frame clones only, with some absent. This sample's clone table lists just over 150,000 clones. Sequencing was carried out using PBMCs. These receptors were taken from a man younger than 40 in good health and CMV-seronegative.

The genes are TRBV7-8 and TRBJ1-1, with 7 bases that match TRBD1. Per the germline V gene, CDR1 is SGHVS and CDR2 is FQNEAQ. Trimming took 4 bases from V and 2 from J; bases not matched to a gene: 10. The CDR3 consists of 16 residues. This CDR3 is CASSSRQGKLNTEAFF. In nucleotides, the CDR3 is TGTGCCAGCAGCTCAAGACAGGGAAAATTAAACACTGAAGCTTTCTTT.

CDR3 nucleotide sequence: TGTGCCAGCAGCACCCTCGGACTACGATCCTACAATGAGCAGTTCTTC. It specifies CASSTLGLRSYNEQFF. The V and J genes are TRBV7-9 and TRBJ2-1; a possible D gene is TRBD2 (6 bases). Germline V gene sequence: CDR1 SEHNR, CDR2 FQNEAQ (reference sequence). V was cut by 5 bases and J by 1 base, with 15 bases left in between. CDR3 size: 16 residues.

The chain combines TRBV6-1 with TRBJ2-3, with 11 bases matching TRBD2. Looked up from germline, CDR1 is MNHNS and CDR2 is SASEGT. The CDR3 extends over 14 amino acids. The junction had 7 bases not matched to a gene; V was cut back by 6 bases and J by 8 bases. CDR3 protein: CASRTLAGVSTQYF. The CDR3 DNA is TGTGCCAGCAGGACACTAGCGGGAGTATCTACGCAGTATTTT.

The chain is built from TRBV10-3 and TRBJ1-2; the D gene is possibly TRBD1 (5 bases). Trimming cost V 8 bases and J 10 bases, with 11 bases left between them. Germline V gives CDR1 ENHRY, CDR2 SYGVKD. The CDR3 consists of 10 residues. The CDR3 nucleotides are TGTGCCATCGGGGCCACCCTCTACACCTTC. Translating it yields CAIGATLYTF.

V is TRBV4-3 and J is TRBJ2-3; 11 bases are shared with TRBD2. V dropped 4 bases and J dropped 0; count of bases not matched to a gene: 9. The CDR3 extends over 18 amino acids. Germline V gives CDR1 LGHNA, CDR2 YSLEER. In DNA form, the CDR3 reads TGCGCCAGCAGCCTAGAAACTCTAGCGGGAGGCAGCACAGATACGCAGTATTTT. It encodes CASSLETLAGGSTDTQYF.

The V call is TRBV7-9, the J call TRBJ1-1; 10 bases map to TRBD1. V shed 5 bases and J 5 bases; nucleotides not matched to a gene: 8. The CDR3 length is 15 residues. The germline V gene encodes CDR1 SEHNR and CDR2 FQNEAQ (reference sequence). The CDR3 loop reads CASSRQGAMSTEAFF. CDR3 nucleotide sequence: TGTGCCAGCAGCCGACAGGGGGCGATGAGTACTGAAGCTTTCTTT.

The gene calls are TRBV19 and TRBJ2-1, with 10 nucleotides matching TRBD2. Germline V gives CDR1 LNHDA, CDR2 SQIVND (reference sequence). The V and J ends lost 5 bases and 7 bases, in that order; junction bases with no gene match: 8. The CDR3 covers 15 residues. This chain's CDR3 is CASSPLAGVSNEQFF. CDR3 sequence (DNA): TGTGCCAGTAGTCCTCTAGCGGGAGTGAGTAATGAGCAGTTCTTC.

The V call is TRBV29-1, the J call TRBJ1-1; TRBD1 is a possible D gene (6 bases). The CDR3 contains 12 residues. V lost 7 bases, J lost 1 base, and 10 bases lay in between. The germline V gene has CDR1 SQVTM and CDR2 ANQGSEA. The CDR3 is CSASDRNTEAFF. CDR3 DNA sequence: TGCAGCGCCTCGGACAGGAACACTGAAGCTTTCTTT.